This T cell receptor beta chain originates from a study of shared clonotypes between healthy human individuals. With regard to this clone: Its matching antigen is unknown.

Each replicate PCR on the sorted subsets used 150 to 200 ng DNA (around 30,000 T cell genomes). Source study methods: ImmunoSEQ sequences covered only the junction and lacked quality scores; filtering therefore differed. TCRdb's table, derived via immunoSEQ multiplex PCR, lists solely in-frame clones and lacks some. The DNA gave D and trimming, while V, J and clone size come from that table. The sample comprises 950,000 to 1,300,000 clones, approximately 68% of which are singletons, and around 1.5% rests with the top ten. Notes on the study in general: Sharing across four donors was highest in naive CD4 (approximately 5%) and lowest in memory CD8 (about 0.4%). In general, naive subsets displayed greater estimated richness than memory subsets did.

Per the germline V gene, CDR1 is MNHNS and CDR2 is SASEGT. This CDR3 contains 14 residues. The V and J ends lost 1 base and 2 bases respectively, with 9 bases between them. The source material was memory CD4+ T cells sorted from blood. Documented subset: CD45RA-negative fraction. The rearrangement uses TRBV6-1 and TRBJ2-7, with D unclear. The TCR was taken from a man aged 18 to 30 in good health. The CDR3 region has the DNA TGTGCCAGCAGTGAAGGGCAGAAGGCCTACGAGCAGTACTTC. Amino acid sequence: CASSEGQKAYEQYF.